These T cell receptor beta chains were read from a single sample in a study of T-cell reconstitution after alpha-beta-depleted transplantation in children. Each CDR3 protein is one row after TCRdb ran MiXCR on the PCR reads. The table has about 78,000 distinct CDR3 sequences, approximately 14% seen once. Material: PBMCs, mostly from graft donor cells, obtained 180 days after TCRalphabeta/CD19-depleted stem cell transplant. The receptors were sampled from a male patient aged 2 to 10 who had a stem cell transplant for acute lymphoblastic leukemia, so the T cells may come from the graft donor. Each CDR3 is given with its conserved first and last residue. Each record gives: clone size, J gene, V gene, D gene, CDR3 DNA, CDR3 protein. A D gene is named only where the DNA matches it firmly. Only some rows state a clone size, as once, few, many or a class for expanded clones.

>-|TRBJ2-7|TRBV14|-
TGTGCCAGCAGCCATCTACAGGGAAAGGGGTCCTACGAGCAGTACTTC
CASSHLQGKGSYEQYF
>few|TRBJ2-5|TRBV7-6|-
TGTGCCAGCAGCCGAATTAAAGAGACCCAGTACTTC
CASSRIKETQYF
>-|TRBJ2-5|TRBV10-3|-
TGTGCCATCAGTCCCCGGAGGCCAGAGACCCAGTACTTC
CAISPRRPETQYF
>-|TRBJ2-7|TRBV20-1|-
TGCAGTGCCCGGGACCCCCACCTTCGCGAGCAGCACTTC
CSARDPHLREQHF
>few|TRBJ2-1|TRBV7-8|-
TGTGCCAGCAGCTGGGGCCCGGTCGGTAATGAGCAGTTCTTC
CASSWGPVGNEQFF
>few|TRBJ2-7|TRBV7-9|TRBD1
TGTGCCTCAGGGACAGGGGCCTCCTACGAGCAGTACTTC
CASGTGASYEQYF
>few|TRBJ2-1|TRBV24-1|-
TGTGCCACCAGTGATTTCACGGCAGATTACAATGAGCAGTTCTTC
CATSDFTADYNEQFF
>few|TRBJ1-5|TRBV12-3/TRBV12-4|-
TGTGCCAGCAGAGCCGGGACGGTTCATCAGCCCCAGCATTTT
CASRAGTVHQPQHF
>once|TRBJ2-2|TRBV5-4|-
TGTGCCAGCAGCTTTGAGGATGAGAACACCGGGGAGCTGTTTTTT
CASSFEDENTGELFF
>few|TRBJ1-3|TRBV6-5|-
TGTGCCAGCAGTTACCCCGGGAGGACCGAGAGAAACACCATATATTTT
CASSYPGRTERNTIYF
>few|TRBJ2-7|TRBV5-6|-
TGTGCCAGCAGCTTGGCCCCGACGGGGGTTGTAGTGCAGTACTTC
CASSLAPTGVVVQYF
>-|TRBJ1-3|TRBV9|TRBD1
TGTGCCAGCAGCACCGGAAGGGGGCCGCTCTCTGGAAACACCATATATTTT
CASSTGRGPLSGNTIYF
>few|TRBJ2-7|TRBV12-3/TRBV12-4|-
TGTGCCAGCAGTTTAGCGCTGCTGCCAGGGGGGGGGTCCTACGAGCAGTACTTC
CASSLALLPGGGSYEQYF
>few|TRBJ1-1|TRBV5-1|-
TGCGCCAGCAGATGGGAGGGGCTGAACACTGAAGCTTTCTTT
CASRWEGLNTEAFF
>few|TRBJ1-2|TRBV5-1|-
TGCGCCAGCAGCTTGGGAGTTGTGGGCCTTTTAGCGAATGGCTACACCTTC
CASSLGVVGLLANGYTF
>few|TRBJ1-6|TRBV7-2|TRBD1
TGTGCCAGCAGGTCGACAGGGCTGACTTCACCCCTCCACTTT
CASRSTGLTSPLHF
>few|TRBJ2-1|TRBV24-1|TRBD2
TGTGCCACCCGGGAGGGGTGGGCCCCACCCTACAATGAGCAGTTCTTC
CATREGWAPPYNEQFF
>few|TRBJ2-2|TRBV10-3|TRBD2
TGTGCCACCCTACTAGCGGGAGACCAGAACACCGGGGAGCTGTTTTTT
CATLLAGDQNTGELFF
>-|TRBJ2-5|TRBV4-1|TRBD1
TGCGCCAGCAGCCAAGGGGTGTTTGGGGGAAGGCAGGGGGACCAAGAGACCCAGTACTTC
CASSQGVFGGRQGDQETQYF
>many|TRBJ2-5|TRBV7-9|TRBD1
TGTGCCAGCAGCGCGAGACAGGGGGCTGACCAAGAGACCCAGTACTTC
CASSARQGADQETQYF
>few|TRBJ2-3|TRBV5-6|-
TGTGCCAGCAGCTCCATTTGGGAACCGGATACGCAGTATTTT
CASSSIWEPDTQYF
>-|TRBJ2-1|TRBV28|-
TGTGCCAGCAGCCGTTACAATGAGCAGTTCTTC
CASSRYNEQFF
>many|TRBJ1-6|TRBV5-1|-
TGCGCCAGCAGCTTGGGCCCAAATTCACCCCTCCACTTT
CASSLGPNSPLHF
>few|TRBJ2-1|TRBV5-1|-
TGCGCCAGCAGCTTGATGGGGGGCCGGGGAAACAATGAGCAGTTCTTC
CASSLMGGRGNNEQFF
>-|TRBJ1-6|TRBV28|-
TGTGCCAGCAGTCCCCCAGGGGCGCAGAATTCACCCCTCCACTTT
CASSPPGAQNSPLHF
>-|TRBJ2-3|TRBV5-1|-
TGCGCCAGCAGCTTGGATTGGGTCCTCACAGATACGCAGTATTTT
CASSLDWVLTDTQYF
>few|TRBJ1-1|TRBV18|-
TGTGCCAGCTCACCACCGACCCCAATGAGGGGCACTGAAGCTTTCTTT
CASSPPTPMRGTEAFF
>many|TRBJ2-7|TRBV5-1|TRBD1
TGCGCCAGCAGCTTTGGGACAGGAATAAGCTCCTACGAGCAGTACTTC
CASSFGTGISSYEQYF
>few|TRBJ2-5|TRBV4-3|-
TGCGCCAGCAGCCCCAGTGGGGGGAAGACCCAGTACTTC
CASSPSGGKTQYF
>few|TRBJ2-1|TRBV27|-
TGTGCCAGCAGTTTAAGGTTCGGCTCCGACAATGAGCAGTTCTTC
CASSLRFGSDNEQFF
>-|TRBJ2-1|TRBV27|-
TGTGCCAGCAGTTCCATCTACAATGAGCAGTTCTTC
CASSSIYNEQFF
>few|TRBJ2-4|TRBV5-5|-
TGTGCCAGCAGCTACTCCCCGGGACCCTCCTGGACGTACTTC
CASSYSPGPSWTYF
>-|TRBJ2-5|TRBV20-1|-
TGCAGTGCTAGAGATCACTGGGACCAAGAGACCCAGTACTTC
CSARDHWDQETQYF
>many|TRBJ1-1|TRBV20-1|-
TGCAGTGCTAGGCTACAGGGAGGGGACACTGAAGCTTTCTTT
CSARLQGGDTEAFF
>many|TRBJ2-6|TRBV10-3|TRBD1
TGTGCCATCACCCCTCGGGACAGGGGATCCGGGGCCAACGTCCTGACTTTC
CAITPRDRGSGANVLTF
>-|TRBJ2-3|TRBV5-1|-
TGCGCCAGCAGCGGAGAGCTCGATACGCAGTATTTT
CASSGELDTQYF
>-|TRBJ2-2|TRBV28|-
TGTGCCAGCAGCCCCCGGGGCGGCACCGGGGAGCTGTTTTTT
CASSPRGGTGELFF
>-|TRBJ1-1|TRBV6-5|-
TGTGCCAGCAGTTACTCACAGGGCATGAACACTGAAGCTTTCTTT
CASSYSQGMNTEAFF
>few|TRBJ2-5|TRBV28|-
TGTGCCAGCACCACCCCCCGAGCGCGGAAGACCCAGTACTTC
CASTTPRARKTQYF
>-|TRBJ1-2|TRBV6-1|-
TGTGCCAGCAGTGAAGCGTTTGATATCGTACCCACTTTCTATGGCTACACCTTC
CASSEAFDIVPTFYGYTF
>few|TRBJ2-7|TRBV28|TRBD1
TGTGCCAGCAGTTTCGGGACAGCTACCTACGAGCAGTACTTC
CASSFGTATYEQYF
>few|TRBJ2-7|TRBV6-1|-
TGTGCCAGCAGGGATAACTCCTTCTACGAGCAGTACTTC
CASRDNSFYEQYF
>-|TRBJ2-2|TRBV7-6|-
TGTGCCAGCAACTCCGGGACTTCCACCGGGGAGCTGTTTTTT
CASNSGTSTGELFF
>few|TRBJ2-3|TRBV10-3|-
TGTGCCATCAGTGAACGAGGAAGGACAGATACGCAGTATTTT
CAISERGRTDTQYF
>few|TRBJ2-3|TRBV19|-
TGTGCCAGTAGTGCAATGACAACGGATACGCAGTATTTT
CASSAMTTDTQYF
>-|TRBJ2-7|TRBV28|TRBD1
TGTGCCAGCAGGGACAGGGTCGGCGAGCAGTACTTC
CASRDRVGEQYF
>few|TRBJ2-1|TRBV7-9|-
TGTGCCAGCAGCTTGGAGTTAGGGATTCCCTACAATGAGCAGTTCTTC
CASSLELGIPYNEQFF
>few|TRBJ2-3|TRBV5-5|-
TGTGCCAGCACTGAAGGGGGGCGGCCCCATACGCAGTATTTT
CASTEGGRPHTQYF
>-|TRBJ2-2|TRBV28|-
TGTGCCAGCAGTTTGTCTCTCAAGAACACCGGGGAGCTGTTTTTT
CASSLSLKNTGELFF
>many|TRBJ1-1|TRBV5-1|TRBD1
TGCGCCAGCAGCCCAGGACAGGGGAGGACGAAGACTGAAGCTTTCTTT
CASSPGQGRTKTEAFF
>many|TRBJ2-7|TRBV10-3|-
TGTGCCATCAGTGACGCCCTGCGGTACTACTTC
CAISDALRYYF
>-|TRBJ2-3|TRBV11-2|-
TGTGCCAGCACCCAGGGGGGAACGCAGTATTTT
CASTQGGTQYF
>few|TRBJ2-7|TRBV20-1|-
TGCAGTGCTATAGGAGCGGCGGTGTGGGAGCAGTACTTC
CSAIGAAVWEQYF
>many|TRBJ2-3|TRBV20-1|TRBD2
TGCAGTGGCCTAGCGGGGGGGCCCGGCACAGATACGCAGTATTTT
CSGLAGGPGTDTQYF